This T cell receptor beta chain was documented in a study of shared clonotypes between healthy human individuals. Naive CD8 cells were CD45RO-negative, positively selected for CCR7, excluding terminally differentiated effector memory CD45RA+ cells. Libraries were prepared by immunoSEQ multiplex PCR; TCRdb keeps only in-frame clonotypes and omits some of them. The sample consists of about 610,000 clones, approximately 96% of them appearing once. Losses at the gene ends were 5 bases for V and 5 bases for J; bases not matched to a gene: 9. The CDR3 is 15 residues long. The V gene's germline CDR1 is MNHEY and CDR2 SMNVEV (reference sequence).

The specimen sequenced was naive CD8+ T cells sorted from blood. This sequence originates from a woman younger than 45 in good health. J is TRBJ2-7 and V is TRBV27; TRBD2 aligns across 10 bases. In DNA, the CDR3 is TGTGCCAGCAGTCCTAGCGGGAGCGGCAATCACGAGCAGTACTTC. Protein sequence: CASSPSGSGNHEQYF.